This passage covers 23 T cell receptor beta chains from one sample sequenced in a study of blood T cells in healthy people across ages. A J-beta primer mix and a sample-barcoded 5' primer were used in a second PCR of about 7 to 12 cycles. TCRdb reprocessed the 5' RACE reads via MiXCR and lists one record per CDR3 protein. Of 1.5 million to 2 million distinct CDR3 sequences listed, under 30% are singletons. Sequenced: blood. The source is a woman in her twenties or thirties in good health.

This chain joins TRBV6-6 and TRBJ1-1; 7 nucleotides agree with TRBD1. J gave up 1 base and V 2 bases, and 7 bases lay outside the gene matches. Germline V lookup: CDR1 MNHNY, CDR2 SVGAGI (reference sequence). This CDR3 spans 16 amino acids. CDR3 sequence reads: CASSYKGTDPNTEAFF. The CDR3 DNA follows: TGTGCCAGCAGTTACAAGGGGACAGACCCGAACACTGAAGCTTTCTTT.

This clonotype was recorded a few times. This could be a read error, since a much larger clone is one nucleotide away. The CDR3 nucleotides are TGCGCCAGCAGCGAGTGGAGTGGGAACAATGAGCAGTTCTTC. It codes for CASSEWSGNNEQFF. The chain has TRBV10-1 and TRBJ2-1; D gene unclear. Germline assignment: CDR1 WNHNN and CDR2 SYGVQD (reference sequence). CDR3 size: 14 residues.

V is TRBV24-1 and J is TRBJ2-5; 13 bases fit TRBD2. CDR1 is KGHDR, CDR2 SFDVKD, per germline. V lost 0 bases, J lost 11 bases, and 8 bases stayed unmatched. The CDR3 has 16 residues. CDR3 residues: CATSDLGTSGVNEQYF. For the CDR3, the DNA is TGTGCCACCAGTGATTTGGGGACTAGCGGGGTCAATGAGCAGTACTTC.

V is TRBV28 and J is TRBJ1-2, with D tentatively TRBD1 (6 bases). This CDR3 has 13 amino acids. V was clipped by 6 bases and J by 8 bases, with 16 bases between them. The V gene's germline CDR1 is MDHEN and CDR2 SYDVKM. The CDR3 region has the DNA TGTGCCAGCAGGAACAGGGTATTCGGGGGCTACACCTTC. As protein: CASRNRVFGGYTF.

This clonotype came up once. A single base separates this from a much larger clone, so it may be a read error. The chain combines TRBV12-3 or TRBV12-4 with TRBJ2-7, with 10 bases identical to TRBD1. The junction had 6 bases not matched to a gene; V was cut back by 3 bases and J by 4 bases. CDR3 length equals 15 residues. The CDR3 nucleotides are TGTGCCAGCAGTTTCCCCGGACAGGGGGGGTACGAGCAGTACTTC. It specifies CASSFPGQGGYEQYF.

In regard to this clonotype: The junction does not match germline at one end; this may be a read error. V gene TRBV7-9 combines with J gene TRBJ2-4; D gene uncertain. The J call may not be correct, given that the DNA end is closer to TRBJ2-7. Germline V gene data show CDR1 as SEHNR and CDR2 as FQNEAQ (reference sequence). The CDR3 runs to 14 residues. The CDR3 reads CASSLSNGDYEQYF. For the CDR3, the DNA is TGTGCCAGTAGCTTATCGAATGGGGACTACGAGCAGTACTTC.

The J gene is TRBJ1-5, the V gene TRBV2, with TRBD1 as a possible D gene (5 bases). V was trimmed by 4 bases and J by 0 bases, leaving 10 bases between them. The CDR3 runs to 15 residues. In germline, CDR1 is SNHLY, CDR2 FYNNEI. CDR3 residues: CASSVFRDSNQPQHF. Written as DNA, the CDR3 is TGTGCCAGCAGTGTATTCAGGGATAGCAATCAGCCCCAGCATTTT.

In this sample, this clonotype turned up many times. This chain connects TRBV7-9 to TRBJ2-3; 13 bases agree with TRBD2. V shed 2 bases and J 5 bases; nucleotides not matched to a gene: 1. The germline V gene has CDR1 SEHNR and CDR2 FQNEAQ (reference sequence). This CDR3 is built from 15 residues. The CDR3 reads CASSLRLAGGDTQYF. For the CDR3, the DNA is TGTGCCAGCAGCTTACGACTAGCGGGAGGAGATACGCAGTATTTT.

In its sample, this clonotype was seen a few times. V gene TRBV29-1 combines with J gene TRBJ1-2; 8 nucleotides match TRBD1. Trimming at V came to 0 bases and at J to 4 bases, leaving 7 bases not matched to a gene. This CDR3 comprises 15 residues. Germline V gene data show CDR1 as SQVTM and CDR2 as ANQGSEA. Here the CDR3 DNA reads TGCAGCGTTGAAGAAGGAACAGGGGGTACCTATGGCTACACCTTC. Translated, it gives CSVEEGTGGTYGYTF.

J is TRBJ2-1 and V is TRBV29-1, with D tentatively TRBD1 (6 bases). CDR1 and CDR2 from the germline V gene are SQVTM and ANQGSEA. This CDR3 contains 13 residues. V gave up 0 bases and J gave up 15 bases, with 18 bases separating them. CDR3 coding DNA: TGCAGCGTTGAAGATCAGGACAGCCCAAGTCCGTTCTTC. It specifies CSVEDQDSPSPFF.

With regard to this clonotype: This sequence may be a read error, since a much larger clone differs from it by one base. The chain's CDR3 is CAGSSWTSDEQYF. In nucleotides, the CDR3 is TGCGCCGGCAGCTCGTGGACATCGGACGAGCAGTACTTC. The V call is TRBV5-1, the J call TRBJ2-7; maybe TRBD1 (5 bases). The germline CDR1 and CDR2 sequences are SGHRS and YFSETQ. The CDR3 has 13 residues.

The J gene is TRBJ2-7, the V gene TRBV7-2; 10 bases are shared with TRBD1. The CDR3 runs 16 residues. Per germline, CDR1 SGHTA and CDR2 FQGNSA. Losses at the gene ends were 0 bases for V and 7 bases for J; bases not matched to a gene: 9. As DNA, the CDR3 is TGTGCCAGCAGCTTAGCAACCGGGACAGGGGACAATGAGCAGTACTTC. Its protein product is CASSLATGTGDNEQYF.

This clonotype was seen a few times. V is TRBV5-1 and J is TRBJ2-3; D unclear. The CDR3 covers 13 residues. Trimming pared 5 bases from V and 4 bases from J, leaving 11 bases between. CDR1 is SGHRS and CDR2 is YFSETQ in the germline V gene. The CDR3 DNA follows: TGCGCCAGCAGTAAAGAGCTCGCAGATACGCAGTATTTT. This sequence encodes CASSKELADTQYF.

This clonotype was recorded a few times. This rearrangement joins TRBV20-1 to TRBJ1-4; D is perhaps TRBD1 (6 bases). Trimming removed 6 bases from V and 2 bases from J, with 13 bases in between. The CDR3 is 14 residues long. Germline-derived CDR1 and CDR2 are DFQATT and SNEGSKA (reference sequence). The CDR3 protein is CSAVGGRTNEKLFF. The CDR3, as DNA: TGCAGTGCGGTGGGGGGCCGCACTAATGAAAAACTGTTTTTT.

This clonotype was counted only a few times. The CDR3 here is CASSPRPTGTYEQYF. CDR3 in DNA: TGTGCCAGCTCCCCCCGTCCGACAGGTACCTACGAGCAGTACTTC. The chain joins TRBV18 to TRBJ2-7; D possibly corresponds to TRBD1 (6 bases). Germline V gene data show CDR1 as KGHSH and CDR2 as LQKENI. The CDR3 contains 15 residues. Trimming cost V 6 bases and J 2 bases, with 17 bases left between them.

The chain links TRBV7-9 to TRBJ1-2; D remains ambiguous. Germline V gene sequence: CDR1 SEHNR, CDR2 FQNEAQ (reference sequence). This CDR3 contains 15 residues. Between the trimmed V and J ends, which lost 1 base and 7 bases, there was a span of 16 bases. In DNA form, the CDR3 reads TGTGCCAGCAGCTTAGAAGGTTCGGGGTTTCTTGGCTACACCTTC. Translation: CASSLEGSGFLGYTF.

This chain connects TRBV7-9 to TRBJ1-1; tentatively, D is TRBD1 (5 bases). The germline CDR1 and CDR2 sequences are SEHNR and FQNEAQ (reference sequence). This CDR3 contains 13 residues. Between the trimmed V and J ends, which lost 6 bases and 3 bases, there was a span of 11 bases. The DNA of the CDR3 is TGTGCCAGCAGAAAAGGGGTGTACACTGAAGCTTTCTTT. Protein sequence: CASRKGVYTEAFF.

The V gene is TRBV20-1, the J gene TRBJ2-3; TRBD2 matches at 9 bases. The CDR3 sequence is 14 residues long. Germline CDR1 DFQATT, CDR2 SNEGSKA (reference sequence). V dropped 3 bases and J dropped 6; count of bases not matched to a gene: 7. The DNA of the CDR3 is TGCAGTGCTAGTGGCGGGAGGGCCACGGATACGCAGTATTTT. This gives the protein CSASGGRATDTQYF.

The chain combines TRBV29-1 with TRBJ1-2, with D possibly matching TRBD1 (5 bases). This CDR3 contains 13 residues. Germline lookup yields CDR1 SQVTM and CDR2 ANQGSEA. CDR3 coding DNA: TGCATCGTCCGTACGGGGCCAAACTATGGCTACACCTTC. It codes for CIVRTGPNYGYTF.

This clonotype has ten or more counts. The chain employs TRBV18 and TRBJ1-2; no clear D. V lost 2 bases and J 0 bases, leaving 4 bases between the germline ends. CDR1 and CDR2 (germline): KGHSH, LQKENI. The CDR3 is 13 amino acids. The CDR3 sequence: CASSPETNYGYTF. DNA for the CDR3: TGTGCCAGCTCACCAGAGACTAACTATGGCTACACCTTC.

This clonotype was counted at least ten times. The chain couples TRBV11-2 to TRBJ2-1; 11 bases match TRBD2. The CDR3 contains 19 residues. CDR1 SGHAT and CDR2 FQNNGV come from the germline V gene. V lost 2 bases and J lost 2; bases outside the gene matches: 11. CDR3 in amino acids: CASSLYPSGRPPPYNEQFF. CDR3 bases: TGTGCCAGCAGCTTATATCCTAGCGGGAGGCCTCCCCCCTACAATGAGCAGTTCTTC.

This clonotype was picked up a small number of times. The V and J genes are TRBV30 and TRBJ2-3; D might be TRBD2 (5 bases). The CDR3 contains 14 residues. Germline V gene sequence: CDR1 GTSNPN, CDR2 SVGIG (reference sequence). Trimming took off 6 bases at V and 0 bases at J, with 13 bases between the two ends. The CDR3 is CACNPGGSTDTQYF. The CDR3 DNA reads TGTGCCTGTAACCCCGGCGGGAGCACAGATACGCAGTATTTT.

In this sample, this clonotype turned up a few times. This chain's CDR3 is CASRMGRGFDEQFF. In nucleotides, the CDR3 is TGTGCCAGCCGTATGGGTCGAGGATTCGATGAGCAGTTCTTC. The rearrangement uses TRBV2 and TRBJ2-1; D is unclear. The CDR3 spans 14 residues. The germline V gene has CDR1 SNHLY and CDR2 FYNNEI. Trimming took 8 bases from V and 8 from J, leaving 19 bases between them.